A selection of T cell receptor beta chains follows, all from one sample in a study of CD8 T cells in ankylosing spondylitis. TCRdb used MiXCR to reprocess the 5' RACE reads, holding one entry per CDR3 protein. Of around 540,000 distinct CDR3 sequences listed, roughly an eighth are singletons. Sequencing was performed on blood, either unsorted or a sorted T cell fraction (not recorded which). Receptor source: a male donor with ankylosing spondylitis. Both conserved end residues are part of each CDR3. A D gene is named only where the DNA matches it firmly. Only some rows state a clone size, as once, few, many or a class for expanded clones.

>NA|NA|14|TRBV20-1|TRBJ1-5
CSARLDRWLQPQHF
TGCAGTGCTAGACTCGACAGGTGGCTGCAGCCCCAGCATTTT
>NA|many|21|TRBV6-6|TRBJ2-4
CASTTLMAQGGGRLAKNIQYF
TGTGCCAGCACTACCCTCATGGCGCAAGGGGGGGGGCGACTAGCCAAAAACATTCAGTACTTC
>NA|many|12|TRBV4-1|TRBJ1-1
CASSLFGSEAFF
TGCGCCAGCAGCCTCTTCGGGTCTGAAGCTTTCTTT
>TRBD2|few|14|TRBV20-1|TRBJ2-1
CSARVAGVRNEQFF
TGCAGTGCTAGAGTAGCGGGAGTTCGCAATGAGCAGTTCTTC
>NA|NA|14|TRBV20-1|TRBJ2-5
CSARVWGAQETQYF
TGCAGTGCTAGGGTCTGGGGGGCACAAGAGACCCAGTACTTC
>NA|NA|14|TRBV7-8|TRBJ2-3
CASTPAPQADTQYF
TGTGCCAGCACCCCAGCGCCACAAGCCGATACGCAGTATTTT
>TRBD2|few|16|TRBV7-8|TRBJ2-1
CASSLGAGSGRYEQFF
TGTGCCAGCAGCTTAGGAGCGGGATCAGGACGGTATGAGCAGTTCTTC
>TRBD1|few|14|TRBV29-1|TRBJ1-1
CSVERGTGRTEAFF
TGCAGCGTTGAGAGGGGGACAGGGAGGACTGAAGCTTTCTTT
>NA|NA|14|TRBV4-1|TRBJ2-1
CASSHRGRELEQFF
TGCGCCAGCAGCCACCGGGGGCGGGAGCTTGAGCAGTTCTTC
>NA|NA|13|TRBV7-6|TRBJ2-1
CASSLSLDNEQFF
TGTGCCAGCAGCTTAAGTCTAGACAATGAGCAGTTCTTC
>TRBD1|many|14|TRBV5-6|TRBJ1-2
CASNLYGNRGVYTF
TGTGCCAGCAACCTTTACGGGAACAGGGGAGTTTACACCTTC
>NA|few|10|TRBV29-1|TRBJ2-1
CSAGWGEQFF
TGCAGCGCTGGGTGGGGGGAGCAGTTCTTC
>TRBD1|NA|16|TRBV3-1|TRBJ1-1
CASSQTRDRGLVGAFF
TGTGCCAGCAGCCAAACCCGGGACAGGGGGCTAGTCGGAGCTTTCTTT
>TRBD1|NA|17|TRBV7-9|TRBJ2-1
CASSSYGRDRLYNEQFF
TGTGCCAGCAGCTCTTATGGTCGGGACAGGCTCTACAATGAGCAGTTCTTC
>TRBD2|NA|20|TRBV11-1|TRBJ2-7
CASSPRRAASGRAPPYEQYF
TGTGCCAGCAGCCCCCGGAGGGCGGCTAGCGGGAGGGCCCCCCCCTACGAGCAGTACTTC
>NA|NA|15|TRBV18|TRBJ2-2
CASSPRDRGTGELFF
TGTGCCAGCTCACCACGGGACCGGGGCACCGGGGAGCTGTTTTTT
>TRBD2|few|19|TRBV11-1|TRBJ2-4
CASSSGLAGEAFSKNIQYF
TGTGCCAGCAGCTCCGGACTAGCGGGAGAGGCTTTTTCCAAAAACATTCAGTACTTC
>NA|NA|15|TRBV5-1|TRBJ2-3
CASSPTSRSTDTQYF
TGCGCCAGCAGCCCAACTAGCAGAAGCACAGATACGCAGTATTTT
>NA|few|14|TRBV2|TRBJ2-1
CASSEDFSYNEQFF
TGTGCCAGCAGTGAGGACTTCTCCTACAATGAGCAGTTCTTC
>TRBD2|few|18|TRBV15|TRBJ2-1
CATSSPGLAGVRYNEQFF
TGTGCCACCAGCAGCCCGGGACTAGCGGGAGTGAGATACAATGAGCAGTTCTTC
>NA|few|12|TRBV20-1|TRBJ2-5
CSASSQGETQYF
TGCAGTGCTAGTAGTCAGGGAGAGACCCAGTACTTC
>NA|NA|14|TRBV28|TRBJ2-7
CASSSHQSSYEQYF
TGTGCCAGCAGTTCGCACCAAAGCTCCTACGAGCAGTACTTC
>TRBD1|NA|15|TRBV24-1|TRBJ1-5
CATSDTTGGNQPQHF
TGTGCCACCAGTGATACGACAGGGGGCAATCAGCCCCAGCATTTT
>NA|NA|14|TRBV2|TRBJ2-5
CASSESSGRETQYF
TGTGCCAGCAGTGAATCATCAGGGAGAGAGACCCAGTACTTC
>NA|many|12|TRBV7-9|TRBJ2-2
CASSSYTGELFF
TGTGCCAGCAGCTCTTACACCGGGGAGCTGTTTTTT
>NA|few|13|TRBV11-2|TRBJ2-2
CASSSTVAGELFF
TGTGCCAGCAGCTCCACGGTTGCCGGGGAGCTGTTTTTT
>TRBD2|few|16|TRBV20-1|TRBJ2-1
CSARATSGKAYNEQFF
TGCAGTGCTAGAGCTACTAGCGGGAAGGCCTACAATGAGCAGTTCTTC
>TRBD1|few|14|TRBV5-1|TRBJ2-1
CASSTGGHNNEQFF
TGCGCCAGCTCGACAGGGGGCCATAACAATGAGCAGTTCTTC
>NA|NA|16|TRBV3-1|TRBJ1-1
CASSQSWTNMNTEAFF
TGTGCCAGCAGCCAAAGTTGGACGAACATGAACACTGAAGCTTTCTTT
>NA|NA|14|TRBV9|TRBJ2-3
CASSVSRSTDTQYF
TGTGCCAGCAGCGTATCGCGGAGCACAGATACGCAGTATTTT
>NA|few|16|TRBV20-1|TRBJ1-1
CSARGYLDSLNTEAFF
TGCAGTGCTAGAGGTTATCTGGACAGTCTGAACACTGAAGCTTTCTTT
>NA|NA|15|TRBV7-2|TRBJ2-7
CASSLNRGSSYEQYF
TGTGCCAGCAGCTTGAACCGGGGCAGCTCCTACGAGCAGTACTTC
>NA|many|15|TRBV5-1|TRBJ1-1
CASSSPGVMNTEAFF
TGCGCCAGCAGCTCACCGGGAGTCATGAACACTGAAGCTTTCTTT
>TRBD2|NA|13|TRBV12-3/TRBV12-4|TRBJ2-1
CASSGLEDNEQFF
TGTGCCAGCAGTGGACTAGAAGACAATGAGCAGTTCTTC
>NA|few|14|TRBV19|TRBJ2-1
CATKLGLTTHEQFF
TGTGCCACGAAACTAGGTTTAACAACTCATGAGCAGTTCTTC
>NA|few|13|TRBV3-1|TRBJ1-1
CASSLDAPTEAFF
TGTGCCAGCAGCCTTGACGCCCCCACTGAAGCTTTCTTT
>TRBD1|many|13|TRBV12-3/TRBV12-4|TRBJ1-1
CASSPTTGAEAFF
TGTGCCAGCAGTCCCACCACAGGGGCTGAAGCTTTCTTT
>NA|NA|17|TRBV20-1|TRBJ2-1
CSAHPGGLPGRVVEQFF
TGCAGTGCACACCCAGGGGGGCTGCCCGGGAGAGTTGTTGAGCAGTTCTTC
>TRBD2|NA|17|TRBV4-2|TRBJ2-3
CASSRSEVGTTTDTHYF
TGTGCCAGCAGCCGGTCAGAAGTCGGGACTACCACAGATACGCACTATTTT
>NA|many|17|TRBV5-1|TRBJ2-1
CASSLSGAPAHYNEQFF
TGCGCCAGCAGCTTGTCAGGGGCCCCCGCTCACTACAATGAGCAGTTCTTC
>NA|NA|14|TRBV20-1|TRBJ2-5
CSARISGIQETQYF
TGCAGTGCTAGAATTAGCGGTATTCAAGAGACCCAGTACTTC
>NA|NA|12|TRBV20-1|TRBJ2-3
CSAPKLRDTQYF
TGCAGTGCCCCGAAGTTAAGAGATACGCAGTATTTT
>NA|NA|14|TRBV2|TRBJ1-2
CASTHRVGNYGYTF
TGTGCCAGCACGCACCGGGTGGGAAACTATGGCTACACCTTC
>NA|few|14|TRBV10-1|TRBJ2-1
CASSESGAHNEQFF
TGCGCCAGCAGTGAGTCGGGGGCCCACAATGAGCAGTTCTTC
>TRBD2|NA|18|TRBV20-1|TRBJ2-7
CSATTGLAGGPGINEQYF
TGCAGTGCTACCACGGGACTAGCGGGAGGGCCGGGTATCAACGAGCAGTACTTC
>TRBD2|NA|15|TRBV7-2|TRBJ2-1
CASSARTSGGDEQFF
TGTGCCAGCAGCGCTCGGACTAGCGGAGGCGATGAGCAGTTCTTC
>NA|few|14|TRBV6-2/TRBV6-3|TRBJ2-2
CASLPGPQPGELFF
TGTGCCAGCCTCCCGGGACCTCAACCCGGGGAGCTGTTTTTT
>NA|few|14|TRBV19|TRBJ2-3
CASTTAFGGDTQYF
TGTGCCAGTACCACAGCCTTCGGGGGAGATACGCAGTATTTT
>NA|NA|16|TRBV3-1|TRBJ2-3
CASSQGTAEPTDTQYF
TGTGCCAGCAGCCAAGGAACAGCGGAGCCAACAGATACGCAGTATTTT
>NA|few|16|TRBV7-9|TRBJ2-5
CASIAPRWEVQETQYF
TGTGCCAGCATAGCCCCCCGATGGGAAGTCCAAGAGACCCAGTACTTC
>NA|many|16|TRBV3-1|TRBJ2-1
CASSHAPGSGDNEQFF
TGTGCCAGCAGCCATGCCCCCGGGTCAGGGGACAATGAGCAGTTCTTC
>TRBD2|few|15|TRBV20-1|TRBJ2-5
CSAALAGVQGETQYF
TGCAGTGCTGCTCTAGCGGGAGTTCAGGGTGAGACCCAGTACTTC
>TRBD1|few|13|TRBV6-1|TRBJ1-4
CASNGDREEKLFF
TGTGCCAGCAATGGGGACAGGGAGGAAAAACTGTTTTTT
>NA|NA|17|TRBV7-2|TRBJ1-1
CASSSRGRTLSGTEAFF
TGTGCCAGCAGCTCAAGGGGTAGGACCCTGAGTGGCACTGAAGCTTTCTTT
>NA|NA|16|TRBV20-1|TRBJ2-1
CSARDWRESVNNEQFF
TGCAGTGCTAGAGATTGGAGGGAGTCGGTGAACAATGAGCAGTTCTTC
>TRBD1|NA|16|TRBV7-2|TRBJ1-6
CASSLLGQMANSPLHF
TGTGCCAGCAGCTTGCTGGGACAGATGGCTAATTCACCCCTCCACTTT